Presented here are 25 T cell receptor beta chains from one specimen sequenced in a study of blood T cell repertoires in COVID-19. Generated by immunoSEQ multiplex PCR, the TCRdb table keeps only in-frame clones and is missing some. The table records under 80,000 clones, around 87% of them present only once. The specimen was peripheral blood. The receptors come from a human donor in a cohort sampled during active COVID-19.

This clone has just one count. The rearrangement links TRBV7-2 to TRBJ1-5, with 8 bases that match TRBD1. The CDR3 has 15 residues. The trim removed 5 bases at V and 3 bases at J, leaving 6 bases unmatched. Germline-derived CDR1 and CDR2 are SGHTA and FQGNSA. The CDR3 DNA sequence: TGTGCCAGCAGCCCAGGACAGGGCTTCAATCAGCCCCAGCATTTT. It specifies CASSPGQGFNQPQHF. The complete variable domain, with remaining parts taken from reference TRBV7-2 and TRBJ1-5, reads GAGVSQSPSNKVTEKGKDVELRCDPISGHTALYWYRQSLGQGLEFLIYFQGNSAPDKSGLPSDRFSAERTGGSVSTLTIQRTQQEDSAVYLCASSPGQGFNQPQHFGDGTRLSIL.

The J gene is TRBJ1-1, the V gene TRBV28; a weak D match, TRBD1 (5 bases). CDR1 is MDHEN and CDR2 is SYDVKM in the germline V gene. The length of the CDR3 is 15 residues. Trimming took off 4 bases at V and 5 bases at J, with 17 bases between the two ends. In DNA, the CDR3 is TGTGCCAGCAGTTCGCCCTCGGGGGTACAAACTGAAGCTTTCTTT. Its translation: CASSSPSGVQTEAFF.

The chain recombines TRBV20-1 with TRBJ1-5; possibly TRBD1 for D (5 bases). Trimming shortened V by 3 bases and J by 6 bases, and 12 bases separated the two germline ends. The CDR3 runs to 13 residues. CDR1 and CDR2 from the germline V gene are DFQATT and SNEGSKA (reference sequence). The CDR3 DNA is TGCAGTGCTAGTGCTGGGGCAGGTCAGCCCCAGCATTTT. It specifies CSASAGAGQPQHF.

This clone appeared a few times. The chain joins TRBV7-6 to TRBJ1-3; 8 positions agree with TRBD1. Trimming at V came to 0 bases and at J to 2 bases, leaving 3 bases not matched to a gene. The CDR3 runs to 16 residues. Germline V gene sequence: CDR1 SGHVS, CDR2 FNYEAQ. The CDR3 region is CASSLARDRTGNTIYF. For the CDR3, the DNA is TGTGCCAGCAGCTTAGCCAGGGACAGGACTGGAAACACCATATATTTT.

The count of this clone is one. The chain couples TRBV7-3 to TRBJ2-1, with 10 bases that match TRBD2. The CDR3 runs 19 residues. Germline assignment: CDR1 SGHTA and CDR2 FQGTGA. After removal of 2 bases from V and 0 bases from J, the junction contained 10 bases not matched to a gene. CDR3: CASSLAGLAVPSSYNEQFF. DNA of the CDR3: TGTGCCAGCAGCTTAGCCGGACTAGCGGTACCGAGCTCCTACAATGAGCAGTTCTTC.

The J gene is TRBJ1-3, the V gene TRBV9; D perhaps matches TRBD1 (6 bases). The CDR3 loop spans 15 amino acids. V was shortened by 2 bases and J by 0 bases, with 9 bases between the two germline ends. Germline V CDR1 and CDR2: SGDLS, YYNGEE. This chain's CDR3 is CASSVDSSSGNTIYF. CDR3 bases: TGTGCCAGCAGCGTGGACAGTTCCTCTGGAAACACCATATATTTT. Complete variable domain (other parts from reference TRBV9 and TRBJ1-3): DSGVTQTPKHLITATGQRVTLRCSPRSGDLSVYWYQQSLDQGLQFLIQYYNGEERAKGNILERFSAQQFPDLHSELNLSSLELGDSALYFCASSVDSSSGNTIYFGEGSWLTVV.

The chain couples TRBV5-1 to TRBJ2-7; TRBD2 agrees at 7 bases. V was clipped by 5 bases and J by 7 bases; unmatched bases: 12. CDR1 is SGHRS and CDR2 is YFSETQ in the germline V gene. The CDR3 sequence is 14 residues long. The DNA for the CDR3 is TGCGCCAGCAGTTTAACCACCGGGACTATTGAGCAGTACTTC. Translated, it gives CASSLTTGTIEQYF. The full variable domain, in which reference TRBV5-1 and TRBJ2-7 provide the parts outside the CDR3, is KAGVTQTPRYLIKTRGQQVTLSCSPISGHRSVSWYQQTPGQGLQFLFEYFSETQRNKGNFPGRFSGRQFSNSRSEMNVSTLELGDSALYLCASSLTTGTIEQYFGPGTRLTVT.

This rearrangement joins TRBV18 to TRBJ1-4; D may be TRBD1 (6 bases). This CDR3 region has 12 residues. The V gene's germline CDR1 is KGHSH and CDR2 LQKENI. With 4 bases removed from V and 12 bases from J, the gap between germline ends came to 12 bases. The CDR3 spells CASSLNRVELFF. The CDR3, as DNA: TGTGCCAGCTCACTAAACAGGGTAGAACTGTTTTTT.

This chain joins TRBV12-5 and TRBJ1-1; 8 positions agree with TRBD1. The J segment lost 5 bases and the V segment lost 5 bases, leaving 19 bases of the junction unmatched. The CDR3 runs 18 residues. Germline CDR1 reads LGHNT; CDR2 reads FRNRAP. The DNA of the CDR3 is TGTGCTAGTGGTCCAGACAGGGCAAAACTAAACAGGGGGACTGAAGCTTTCTTT. Its protein is CASGPDRAKLNRGTEAFF.

The V gene is TRBV7-7, the J gene TRBJ2-5; D is perhaps TRBD1 (6 bases). There are 14 residues in the CDR3. Germline V CDR1 and CDR2: SSHAT, FNYEAQ (reference sequence). V lost 3 bases and J lost 5, with 13 bases in between. The DNA of the CDR3 is TGTGCCAGCAGCTTTACAGGGTTAGGCGAGACCCAGTACTTC. This translates into CASSFTGLGETQYF.

The rearrangement links TRBV15 to TRBJ1-1; D ambiguous. Trimming cost V 5 bases and J 8 bases, with 12 bases left between them. Germline-derived CDR1 and CDR2 are LNHNV and YYDKDF (reference sequence). The CDR3 is made up of 12 amino acids. The CDR3 here is CATSSESREAFF. CDR3 DNA sequence: TGTGCCACCAGCTCCGAGTCCCGCGAAGCTTTCTTT.

The rearrangement links TRBV19 to TRBJ2-4; the D gene is possibly TRBD1 (6 bases). Trimming shortened V by 5 bases and J by 1 base, and 15 bases separated the two germline ends. CDR3 size: 16 residues. From germline, CDR1 is LNHDA and CDR2 SQIVND (reference sequence). In nucleotides, the CDR3 is TGTGCCAGTAGTTACAGGGACACCGGGGCCAAAAACATTCAGTACTTC. The encoded protein is CASSYRDTGAKNIQYF.

The chain combines TRBV11-2 with TRBJ2-7; 9 bases agree with TRBD1. The CDR3 consists of 14 residues. Germline V gives CDR1 SGHAT, CDR2 FQNNGV. Trimming took 4 bases from V and 6 from J; bases not matched to a gene: 7. CDR3 amino acids: CASSSRDRVGEQYF. CDR3 nucleotides: TGTGCCAGCAGCTCCCGGGACAGGGTAGGCGAGCAGTACTTC.

The chain combines TRBV27 with TRBJ1-2; D not resolved. Trimming removed 8 bases at V and 10 bases at J, with 14 bases between. CDR1 MNHEY and CDR2 SMNVEV come from the germline V gene (reference sequence). This CDR3 region has 11 residues. This CDR3 is CASWRGRLYTF. As DNA, the CDR3 is TGTGCCAGCTGGAGAGGGAGACTCTACACCTTC.

The genes are TRBV6-5 and TRBJ1-6; TRBD1 aligns across 7 bases. The germline V gene has CDR1 MNHEY and CDR2 SVGAGI. The trim removed 5 bases at V and 7 bases at J, leaving 8 bases unmatched. The CDR3 length is 15 residues. The CDR3 loop is CASSPTGTVNSPLHF. The CDR3 region has the DNA TGTGCCAGCAGTCCCACCGGGACAGTGAATTCACCCCTCCACTTT.

The chain employs TRBV18 and TRBJ1-3; no clear D gene. The CDR3 length is 14 residues. From germline, CDR1 is KGHSH and CDR2 LQKENI. Trimming cost V 3 bases and J 6 bases, with 12 bases left between them. CDR3 nucleotide sequence: TGTGCCAGCTCACCGTACGACCTAGAAAACACCATATATTTT. It translates to CASSPYDLENTIYF.

This clone showed up just once. This chain joins TRBV18 and TRBJ2-1, with 12 bases matching TRBD2. The CDR3 spans 16 residues. V was pared by 3 bases and J by 7 bases, with 7 bases of the junction left unmatched. Germline CDR1 and CDR2: KGHSH and LQKENI. The CDR3 DNA reads as TGTGCCAGCTCACCGATGACTAGCGGGAGCCATAATGAGCAGTTCTTC. Translated: CASSPMTSGSHNEQFF.

In DNA, the CDR3 is TGTGCCAGCAGTCGACTAGCGGCCTCTGAGAGCTCCTACAATGAGCAGTTCTTC. Translated, it gives CASSRLAASESSYNEQFF. The chain is built from TRBV6-6 and TRBJ2-1; 9 bases line up with TRBD2. After removal of 5 bases from V and 0 bases from J, the junction contained 11 bases not matched to a gene. The CDR3 loop spans 18 amino acids. Looked up from germline, CDR1 is MNHNY and CDR2 is SVGAGI (reference sequence).

The chain recombines TRBV10-1 with TRBJ2-6; D may be TRBD2 (6 bases). Per the germline V gene, CDR1 is WNHNN and CDR2 is SYGVQD (reference sequence). The CDR3 extends over 17 amino acids. Trimming shortened V by 0 bases and J by 1 base, and 10 bases separated the two germline ends. DNA of the CDR3: TGCGCCAGCAGTGAGTCGGCCGGGGGATCTGGGGCCAACGTCCTGACTTTC. It translates to CASSESAGGSGANVLTF.

This rearrangement joins TRBV18 to TRBJ1-2, with a weak D call TRBD1 (6 bases). The CDR3 totals 16 residues. Trimming cost V 3 bases and J 0 bases, with 14 bases left between them. Germline V CDR1 and CDR2: KGHSH, LQKENI. CDR3 region: CASSPTGTPPNYGYTF. The CDR3 DNA follows: TGTGCCAGCTCACCGACCGGGACACCACCTAACTATGGCTACACCTTC. The entire variable domain, with the rest obtained from reference TRBV18 and TRBJ1-2, is as follows: NAGVMQNPRHLVRRRGQEARLRCSPMKGHSHVYWYRQLPEEGLKFMVYLQKENIIDESGMPKERFSAEFPKEGPSILRIQQVVRGDSAAYFCASSPTGTPPNYGYTFGSGTRLTVV.

The V and J genes are TRBV7-9 and TRBJ2-7; perhaps TRBD2 as D (5 bases). Trimming left V 5 bases short and J 5 bases short, with 10 bases between. Germline-derived CDR1 and CDR2 are SEHNR and FQNEAQ (reference sequence). The CDR3 is made up of 12 amino acids. Here the CDR3 DNA reads TGTGCCAGCAGCGGCCCAGCGGACGAGCAGTACTTC. Amino acids: CASSGPADEQYF.

V gene TRBV6-2 or TRBV6-3 combines with J gene TRBJ2-7; TRBD1 is a possible D gene (6 bases). The ends were cut back, 5 bases at V and 8 bases at J, with 10 bases in the middle. This CDR3 contains 11 residues. Germline lookup yields CDR1 MNHEY and CDR2 SVGEGT. In DNA form, the CDR3 reads TGTGCCAGCAGTCCGGGGACAAAGCAGTACTTC. The encoded protein is CASSPGTKQYF.

This clone appeared a single time. The rearrangement links TRBV10-1 to TRBJ2-1, with 10 positions matching TRBD2. Germline lookup yields CDR1 WNHNN and CDR2 SYGVQD (reference sequence). Losses at the gene ends were 7 bases for V and 9 bases for J; bases not matched to a gene: 6. This CDR3 spans 13 amino acids. Written as DNA, the CDR3 is TGCGCCAGCACTAGCGGGAGAGGGTTTGAGCAGTTCTTC. Protein product: CASTSGRGFEQFF.

The V gene is TRBV5-1, the J gene TRBJ2-1; 8 bases align to TRBD1. The CDR3 is 14 amino acids. From germline, CDR1 is SGHRS and CDR2 YFSETQ. The J segment lost 7 bases and the V segment lost 3 bases, leaving 6 bases of the junction unmatched. CDR3 loop: CASSWTGIENEQFF. DNA of the CDR3: TGCGCCAGCAGCTGGACAGGGATCGAAAATGAGCAGTTCTTC.

The chain joins TRBV5-1 to TRBJ1-1; no reliable D call. The CDR3 spans 13 residues. Trimming cost V 4 bases and J 0 bases, with 7 bases left between them. Germline V gene sequence: CDR1 SGHRS, CDR2 YFSETQ. CDR3 region: CASSPRVNTEAFF. In DNA, the CDR3 is TGCGCCAGCAGCCCGAGGGTGAACACTGAAGCTTTCTTT.